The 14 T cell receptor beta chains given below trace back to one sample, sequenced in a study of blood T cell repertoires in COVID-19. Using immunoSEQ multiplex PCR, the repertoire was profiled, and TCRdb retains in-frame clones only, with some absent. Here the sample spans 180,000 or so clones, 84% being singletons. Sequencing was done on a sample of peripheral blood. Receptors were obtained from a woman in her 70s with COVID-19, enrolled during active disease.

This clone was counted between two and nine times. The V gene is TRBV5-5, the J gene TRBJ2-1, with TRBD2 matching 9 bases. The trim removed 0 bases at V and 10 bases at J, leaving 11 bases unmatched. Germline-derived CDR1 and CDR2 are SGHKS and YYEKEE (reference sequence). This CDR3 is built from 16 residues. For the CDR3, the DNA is TGTGCCAGCAGCTTGGATTCCAGTCTAGCGGGGAGGGAGCAGTTCTTC. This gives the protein CASSLDSSLAGREQFF.

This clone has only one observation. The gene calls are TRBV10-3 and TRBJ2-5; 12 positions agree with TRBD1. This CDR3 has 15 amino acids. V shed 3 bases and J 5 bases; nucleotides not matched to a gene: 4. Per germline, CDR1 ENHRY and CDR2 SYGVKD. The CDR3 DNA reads TGTGCCATCAGTGATCGGGACAGGGGGCAGGAGACCCAGTACTTC. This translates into CAISDRDRGQETQYF.

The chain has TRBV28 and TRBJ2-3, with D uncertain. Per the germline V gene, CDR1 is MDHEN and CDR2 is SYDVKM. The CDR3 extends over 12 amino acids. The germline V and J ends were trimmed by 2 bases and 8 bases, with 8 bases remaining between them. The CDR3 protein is CASSLLVGTQYF. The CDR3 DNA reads TGTGCCAGCAGTTTACTAGTCGGTACGCAGTATTTT.

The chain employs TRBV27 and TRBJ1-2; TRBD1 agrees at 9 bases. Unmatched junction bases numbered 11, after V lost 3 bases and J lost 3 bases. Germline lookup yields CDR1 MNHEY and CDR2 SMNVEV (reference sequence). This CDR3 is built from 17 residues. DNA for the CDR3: TGTGCCAGCAGTTTTCGGCCGGGACAGGGAAGCTACTATGGCTACACCTTC. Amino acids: CASSFRPGQGSYYGYTF.

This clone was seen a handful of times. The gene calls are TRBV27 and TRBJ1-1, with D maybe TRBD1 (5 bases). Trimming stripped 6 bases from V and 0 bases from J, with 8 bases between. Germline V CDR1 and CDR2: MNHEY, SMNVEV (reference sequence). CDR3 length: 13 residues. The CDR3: CASSARVNTEAFF. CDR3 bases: TGTGCCAGCAGCGCCAGGGTGAACACTGAAGCTTTCTTT.

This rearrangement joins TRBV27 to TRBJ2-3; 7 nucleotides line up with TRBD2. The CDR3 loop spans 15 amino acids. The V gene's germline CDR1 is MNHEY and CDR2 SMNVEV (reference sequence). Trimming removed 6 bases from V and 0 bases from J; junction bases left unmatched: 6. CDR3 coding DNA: TGTGCCAGCAGGGGGAGGGGCGCTAGCACAGATACGCAGTATTTT. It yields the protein CASRGRGASTDTQYF.

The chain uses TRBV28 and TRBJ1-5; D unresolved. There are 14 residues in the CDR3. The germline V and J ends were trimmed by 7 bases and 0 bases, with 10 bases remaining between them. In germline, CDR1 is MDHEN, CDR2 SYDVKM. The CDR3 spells CASKIPSSNQPQHF. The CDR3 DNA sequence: TGTGCCAGCAAAATCCCCTCTAGCAATCAGCCCCAGCATTTT.

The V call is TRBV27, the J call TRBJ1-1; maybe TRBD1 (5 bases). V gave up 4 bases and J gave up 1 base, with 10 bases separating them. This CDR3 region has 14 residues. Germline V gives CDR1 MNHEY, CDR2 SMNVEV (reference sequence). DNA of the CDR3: TGTGCCAGCAGTTGGGGGGTTTCGAACACTGAAGCTTTCTTT. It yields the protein CASSWGVSNTEAFF.

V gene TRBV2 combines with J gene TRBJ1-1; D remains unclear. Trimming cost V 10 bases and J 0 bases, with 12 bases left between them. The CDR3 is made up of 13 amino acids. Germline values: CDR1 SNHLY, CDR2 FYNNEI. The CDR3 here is CATLQQMNTEAFF. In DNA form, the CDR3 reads TGTGCCACTTTACAGCAGATGAACACTGAAGCTTTCTTT.

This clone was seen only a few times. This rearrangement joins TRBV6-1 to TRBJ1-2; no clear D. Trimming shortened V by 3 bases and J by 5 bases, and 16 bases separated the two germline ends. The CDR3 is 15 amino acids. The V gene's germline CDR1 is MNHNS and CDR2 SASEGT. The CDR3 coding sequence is TGTGCCAGCAGTGAGTCAGGTGTTGTGTCGTATGGCTACACCTTC. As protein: CASSESGVVSYGYTF.

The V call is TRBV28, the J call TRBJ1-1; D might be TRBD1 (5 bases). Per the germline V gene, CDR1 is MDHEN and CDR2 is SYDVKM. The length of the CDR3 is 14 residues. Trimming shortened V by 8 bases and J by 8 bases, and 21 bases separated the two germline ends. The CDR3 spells CASLTPHGNREAFF. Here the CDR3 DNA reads TGTGCCAGCCTTACCCCACACGGTAACAGGGAAGCTTTCTTT.

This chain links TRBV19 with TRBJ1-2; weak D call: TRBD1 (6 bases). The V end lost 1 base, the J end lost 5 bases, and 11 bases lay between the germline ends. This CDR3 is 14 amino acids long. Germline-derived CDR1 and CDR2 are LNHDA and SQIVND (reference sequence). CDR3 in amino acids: CASSIAGRGYGYTF. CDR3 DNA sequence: TGTGCCAGTAGTATAGCAGGCAGGGGTTATGGCTACACCTTC.

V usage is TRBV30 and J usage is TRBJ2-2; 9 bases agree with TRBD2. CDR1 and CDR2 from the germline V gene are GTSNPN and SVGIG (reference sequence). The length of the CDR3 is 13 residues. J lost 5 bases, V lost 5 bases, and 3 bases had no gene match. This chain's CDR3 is CAWGLARTGELFF. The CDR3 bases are TGTGCCTGGGGACTAGCGAGGACCGGGGAGCTGTTTTTT.

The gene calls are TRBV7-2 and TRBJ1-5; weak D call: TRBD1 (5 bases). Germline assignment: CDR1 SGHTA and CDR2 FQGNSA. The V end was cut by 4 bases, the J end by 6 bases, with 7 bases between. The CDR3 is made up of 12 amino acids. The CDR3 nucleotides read TGTGCCAGCAGCTCGGACATTCAGCCCCAGCATTTT. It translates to CASSSDIQPQHF.